This TCR beta chain stems from a study of blood T cell repertoires in COVID-19. Across the whole study: The analysed material was cDNA or gDNA that came from T cells, B-cell-depleted T cells, or PBMCs.

Germline V gene sequence: CDR1 MGHRA, CDR2 YSYEKL. The CDR3 spans 16 residues. J gave up 10 bases and V 0 bases, and 9 bases lay outside the gene matches. Participants reported their clinical history, and cohort assignment relied on those reports. Per the original methods: Estimated nucleated cell counts came from reference gene primer amplification. TCRdb keeps only in-frame clones here, not all; method: immunoSEQ multiplex PCR. The DNA gave D and trimming, while V, J and clone size come from that table. The sample holds over 200,000 clones, roughly 89% seen once. Sequenced input: PBMCs or T cells enriched from blood (not recorded which). The sequence came from a woman in her 30s with acute COVID-19. The chain uses TRBV4-1 and TRBJ2-1; 10 positions agree with TRBD2. The CDR3 coding sequence is TGCGCCAGCAGCCAAGAGTTCCTAGCGGGGGTTGAGGAGCAGTTCTTC. Translating it yields CASSQEFLAGVEEQFF.